These T cell receptor beta chains were read from a single sample in a study of blood T cell repertoires in COVID-19. Method: immunoSEQ multiplex PCR; TCRdb's copy keeps in-frame clones and lacks some. The data contain a few hundred thousand clones, roughly 90% of them singletons. Specimen: PBMCs or T cells enriched from blood (not recorded which). The receptors shown here come from a woman aged 40 to 50 who had recovered from COVID-19. Each CDR3 is given with its conserved first and last residue. A D gene is named only where the DNA matches it firmly. Where a row states a size, it is once, few, many or the class of an expanded clone; other rows omit it.

j_gene: TRBJ2-6
abundance: -
v_gene: TRBV7-2
d_gene: TRBD2
CDR3aa: CASRRTSGLSSGANVLTF
CDR3nt: TGTGCCAGCAGGCGGACTAGCGGGCTGTCTTCTGGGGCCAACGTCCTGACTTTC

j_gene: TRBJ2-7
abundance: -
v_gene: TRBV27
d_gene: -
CDR3aa: CASRRQEPYEQYF
CDR3nt: TGTGCCAGCAGGAGACAGGAGCCCTATGAGCAGTACTTC

j_gene: TRBJ1-1
abundance: -
v_gene: TRBV29-1
d_gene: -
CDR3aa: CSVKPQGDTEAFF
CDR3nt: TGCAGCGTTAAACCCCAAGGGGACACTGAAGCTTTCTTT

j_gene: TRBJ2-7
abundance: -
v_gene: TRBV7-8
d_gene: TRBD2
CDR3aa: CASSLGGRAYEQYF
CDR3nt: TGTGCCAGCAGCTTAGGCGGGAGGGCCTACGAGCAGTACTTC

j_gene: TRBJ2-7
abundance: once
v_gene: TRBV2
d_gene: TRBD1
CDR3aa: CASSDRDRGSYEQYF
CDR3nt: TGTGCCAGCAGTGACCGTGACAGGGGATCCTACGAGCAGTACTTC

j_gene: TRBJ2-7
abundance: once
v_gene: TRBV5-6
d_gene: -
CDR3aa: CASSFLGPAFYEQYF
CDR3nt: TGTGCCAGCAGCTTTCTGGGGCCAGCCTTCTACGAGCAGTACTTC

j_gene: TRBJ2-4
abundance: -
v_gene: TRBV7-2
d_gene: -
CDR3aa: CASSLGGRGSPNIQYF
CDR3nt: TGTGCCAGCAGCTTGGGGGGGCGCGGATCACCCAACATTCAGTACTTC

j_gene: TRBJ1-1
abundance: -
v_gene: TRBV18
d_gene: TRBD1
CDR3aa: CASSPGTGEAEAFF
CDR3nt: TGTGCCAGCTCACCCGGGACAGGGGAAGCTGAAGCTTTCTTT

j_gene: TRBJ2-3
abundance: -
v_gene: TRBV7-3
d_gene: TRBD2
CDR3aa: CASSPKTSGGADTQYF
CDR3nt: TGTGCCAGCAGCCCGAAGACTAGCGGGGGGGCAGATACGCAGTATTTT

j_gene: TRBJ2-5
abundance: -
v_gene: TRBV13
d_gene: TRBD1
CDR3aa: CASSPRPDRVGQETQYF
CDR3nt: TGTGCCAGCAGCCCCCGACCCGACAGGGTGGGGCAAGAGACCCAGTACTTC

j_gene: TRBJ1-1
abundance: once
v_gene: TRBV28
d_gene: TRBD1
CDR3aa: CASSPGGGYTEAFF
CDR3nt: TGTGCCAGCAGTCCAGGGGGCGGGTACACTGAAGCTTTCTTT

j_gene: TRBJ2-3
abundance: once
v_gene: TRBV5-1
d_gene: TRBD2
CDR3aa: CASSLGASGDKDTQYF
CDR3nt: TGCGCCAGCAGCCTCGGGGCTAGCGGGGACAAAGATACGCAGTATTTT

j_gene: TRBJ2-2
abundance: -
v_gene: TRBV7-3
d_gene: TRBD1
CDR3aa: CASSLRTGRTGELFF
CDR3nt: TGTGCCAGCAGCTTAAGGACAGGGCGGACCGGGGAGCTGTTTTTT

j_gene: TRBJ2-1
abundance: -
v_gene: TRBV29-1
d_gene: -
CDR3aa: CSVETARGGWDEQFF
CDR3nt: TGCAGCGTTGAAACTGCGCGGGGTGGTTGGGATGAGCAGTTCTTC

j_gene: TRBJ1-2
abundance: -
v_gene: TRBV12-3/TRBV12-4
d_gene: -
CDR3aa: CASSMTANYGYTF
CDR3nt: TGTGCCAGCAGCATGACAGCGAACTATGGCTACACCTTC

j_gene: TRBJ2-1
abundance: -
v_gene: TRBV29-1
d_gene: TRBD1
CDR3aa: CSALPRDRDISNEQFF
CDR3nt: TGCAGCGCCCTCCCCCGGGACAGGGACATATCCAATGAGCAGTTCTTC

j_gene: TRBJ2-7
abundance: -
v_gene: TRBV11-2
d_gene: -
CDR3aa: CASSPGNEQYF
CDR3nt: TGTGCCAGCAGCCCCGGTAACGAGCAGTACTTC

j_gene: TRBJ1-1
abundance: -
v_gene: TRBV20-1
d_gene: -
CDR3aa: CSARRAEAFF
CDR3nt: TGCAGTGCTAGACGCGCTGAAGCTTTCTTT

j_gene: TRBJ1-2
abundance: -
v_gene: TRBV11-3
d_gene: TRBD1
CDR3aa: CASSPRQGHYGYTF
CDR3nt: TGTGCCAGCAGCCCTAGACAGGGCCACTATGGCTACACCTTC

j_gene: TRBJ2-2
abundance: -
v_gene: TRBV2
d_gene: TRBD1
CDR3aa: CASRLDRANGELFF
CDR3nt: TGTGCCAGCAGGCTGGACAGGGCCAACGGGGAGCTGTTTTTT

j_gene: TRBJ1-1
abundance: -
v_gene: TRBV7-2
d_gene: -
CDR3aa: CASSLMANTEAFF
CDR3nt: TGTGCCAGCAGCTTAATGGCGAACACTGAAGCTTTCTTT

j_gene: TRBJ1-1
abundance: -
v_gene: TRBV30
d_gene: TRBD1
CDR3aa: CAWRGTGNTEAFF
CDR3nt: TGTGCCTGGAGGGGGACAGGGAACACTGAAGCTTTCTTT

j_gene: TRBJ2-7
abundance: once
v_gene: TRBV2
d_gene: TRBD1
CDR3aa: CASSMGQASYEQYF
CDR3nt: TGTGCCAGCAGCATGGGACAGGCGTCCTACGAGCAGTACTTC

j_gene: TRBJ1-1
abundance: few
v_gene: TRBV9
d_gene: -
CDR3aa: CASSVRGNTEAFF
CDR3nt: TGTGCCAGCAGCGTAAGGGGGAACACTGAAGCTTTCTTT

j_gene: TRBJ2-2
abundance: -
v_gene: TRBV5-4
d_gene: -
CDR3aa: CASSLSRADTGELFF
CDR3nt: TGTGCCAGCAGCTTGTCCAGGGCGGACACCGGGGAGCTGTTTTTT

j_gene: TRBJ1-5
abundance: -
v_gene: TRBV11-3
d_gene: -
CDR3aa: CASSRSGYQPQHF
CDR3nt: TGTGCCAGCAGCCGATCAGGCTATCAGCCCCAGCATTTT

j_gene: TRBJ2-7
abundance: -
v_gene: TRBV7-9
d_gene: -
CDR3aa: CASSPIPPGQTYEQYF
CDR3nt: TGTGCCAGCAGCCCCATACCTCCGGGACAAACCTACGAGCAGTACTTC

j_gene: TRBJ2-2
abundance: once
v_gene: TRBV7-3
d_gene: TRBD2
CDR3aa: CASSAGLAGSTGELFF
CDR3nt: TGTGCCAGCAGCGCGGGACTAGCGGGGAGTACCGGGGAGCTGTTTTTT

j_gene: TRBJ1-1
abundance: -
v_gene: TRBV18
d_gene: -
CDR3aa: CASSPTGQMNTEAFF
CDR3nt: TGTGCCAGCTCACCAACCGGACAGATGAACACTGAAGCTTTCTTT

j_gene: TRBJ2-1
abundance: -
v_gene: TRBV6-5
d_gene: -
CDR3aa: CASRGRVSSYNEQFF
CDR3nt: TGTGCCAGCAGGGGCAGGGTTAGCTCCTACAATGAGCAGTTCTTC

j_gene: TRBJ2-7
abundance: -
v_gene: TRBV7-8
d_gene: TRBD1
CDR3aa: CASSLVSGQGVYEQYF
CDR3nt: TGTGCCAGCAGCTTAGTTTCCGGACAGGGGGTATACGAGCAGTACTTC